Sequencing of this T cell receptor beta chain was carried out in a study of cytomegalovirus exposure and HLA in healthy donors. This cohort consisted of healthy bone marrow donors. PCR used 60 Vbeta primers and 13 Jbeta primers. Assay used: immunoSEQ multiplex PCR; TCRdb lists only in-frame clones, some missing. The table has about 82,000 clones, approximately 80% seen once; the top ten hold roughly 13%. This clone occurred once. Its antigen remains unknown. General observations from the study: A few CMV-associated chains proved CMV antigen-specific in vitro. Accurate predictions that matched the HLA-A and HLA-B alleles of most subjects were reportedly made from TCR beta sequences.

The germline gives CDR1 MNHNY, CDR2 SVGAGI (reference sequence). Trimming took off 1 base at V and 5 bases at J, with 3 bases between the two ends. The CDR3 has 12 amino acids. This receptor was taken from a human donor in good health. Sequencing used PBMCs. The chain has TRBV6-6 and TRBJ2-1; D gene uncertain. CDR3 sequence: CASSYYNNEQFF. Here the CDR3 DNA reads TGTGCCAGCAGTTACTATAACAATGAGCAGTTCTTC.